This T cell receptor (beta chain) was sequenced in a study of tissue T cells after allogeneic stem cell transplantation. Points on this clone: Its target is not known.

Non-transplant comparator patients with other cancers had at least five gastrointestinal samples and no known gastrointestinal disease. Clones were sequenced by immunoSEQ multiplex PCR, and TCRdb holds only the in-frame ones, with some missing. This table has 9,000 to 10,000 clones, over 55% appearing once. Overall study findings and caveats: Some tissue clones might be persisting host cells; their alloreactivity or antigen specificity was not determined. Tissue-detected TCR repertoire was only partly captured by blood and spleen T cells.

From germline, CDR1 is KGHSH and CDR2 LQKENI. V lost 2 bases and J lost 2, with 12 bases in between. The CDR3 runs 16 residues. The input for sequencing was tissue from the jejunum, taken at autopsy. V and J are TRBV18 and TRBJ2-2, with D tentatively TRBD2 (5 bases). This TCR came from a woman aged 18 to 55 with breast cancer. The CDR3 DNA reads TGTGCCAGCTCACCAATGGACGGAGGCAACACCGGGGAGCTGTTTTTT. Protein: CASSPMDGGNTGELFF. The variable domain in full, with the rest retrieved from reference TRBV18 and TRBJ2-2, is NAGVMQNPRHLVRRRGQEARLRCSPMKGHSHVYWYRQLPEEGLKFMVYLQKENIIDESGMPKERFSAEFPKEGPSILRIQQVVRGDSAAYFCASSPMDGGNTGELFFGEGSRLTVL.